The 27 T cell receptor beta chains below all came from one sample that was sequenced in a study of blood T cell repertoires in COVID-19. Profiling relied on immunoSEQ multiplex PCR, and the TCRdb table lists in-frame clones only, not all of them. Of about 210,000 clones listed, 82% were seen once; the top ten hold 12%. The sample was peripheral blood. The source of these receptors is a woman aged 40 to 50 with acute or convalescent COVID-19.

This rearrangement joins TRBV4-1 to TRBJ2-3; TRBD2 matches at 8 bases. V shed 1 base, J shed 9 bases, and the junction held 6 bases outside the gene matches. CDR1 is MGHRA and CDR2 is YSYEKL in the germline V gene. There are 14 residues in the CDR3. CDR3 nucleotides: TGCGCCAGCAGCCAAGCAGCGGGAGAGCGCACGCAGTATTTT. This encodes CASSQAAGERTQYF.

This rearrangement joins TRBV7-9 to TRBJ1-2, with no clear D. The CDR3 covers 14 residues. Looked up from germline, CDR1 is SEHNR and CDR2 is FQNEAQ (reference sequence). Trimming removed 1 base at V and 9 bases at J, with 15 bases between. The CDR3 DNA reads TGTGCCAGCAGCTTAGTGTCGGTTCCTAATAGCTACACCTTC. It specifies CASSLVSVPNSYTF. Combining the CDR3 with reference TRBV7-9 and TRBJ1-2 gives the whole variable domain DTGVSQNPRHKITKRGQNVTFRCDPISEHNRLYWYRQTLGQGPEFLTYFQNEAQLEKSRLLSDRFSAERPKGSFSTLEIQRTEQGDSAMYLCASSLVSVPNSYTFGSGTRLTVV.

This chain uses TRBV3-1 (or the pseudogene TRBV3-2) with TRBJ1-2, with TRBD1 identical over 7 bases. This CDR3 region has 15 residues. The V segment lost 0 bases and the J segment 6 bases; nucleotides outside the gene matches: 7. The V gene's germline CDR1 is LGHDT and CDR2 YNNKEL (reference sequence). CDR3 nucleotides: TGTGCCAGCAGCCAAGATTATGGAGGGGGCAATGGCTACACCTTC. It codes for CASSQDYGGGNGYTF.

The rearrangement joins TRBV7-8 to TRBJ2-7, with 8 bases identical to TRBD1. V lost 2 bases to trimming and J lost 7 bases; unmatched junction nucleotides: 4. The CDR3 spans 13 residues. Germline values: CDR1 SGHVS, CDR2 FQNEAQ. The CDR3 reads CASSLTRGLEQYF. The CDR3 DNA reads TGTGCCAGCAGCTTAACCAGGGGGCTTGAGCAGTACTTC.

In nucleotides, the CDR3 is TGTGCCAGCAGCTTAAGGACAGCGAATGGGGCCAACGTCCTGACTTTC. Translated: CASSLRTANGANVLTF. V gene TRBV11-1 combines with J gene TRBJ2-6; weak D call: TRBD1 (6 bases). Germline values: CDR1 SGHAT, CDR2 FQDESV (reference sequence). The CDR3 sequence is 16 residues long. V was shortened by 2 bases and J by 3 bases, with 11 bases between the two germline ends.

The V call is TRBV6-5, the J call TRBJ2-1; TRBD2 matches at 9 bases. Germline CDR1 reads MNHEY; CDR2 reads SVGAGI. CDR3 length: 15 amino acids. V lost 6 bases, J lost 3 bases, and 6 bases stayed unmatched. The CDR3 DNA follows: TGTGCCAGCAGACCAAGCGGGGGGAGCTACAATGAGCAGTTCTTC. It codes for CASRPSGGSYNEQFF.

The CDR3 nucleotides are TGTGCCAGCTCCCCCACGGAGACCTATGGCTACACCTTC. Its protein is CASSPTETYGYTF. This chain uses TRBV18 with TRBJ1-2; no clear D gene. Trimming took off 6 bases at V and 4 bases at J, with 12 bases between the two ends. Germline lookup yields CDR1 KGHSH and CDR2 LQKENI. The CDR3 runs to 13 residues.

This clone was seen a single time. The CDR3 protein is CSARGLYEQYF. The DNA for the CDR3 is TGCAGTGCTAGAGGGCTGTACGAGCAGTACTTC. This chain uses TRBV20-1 with TRBJ2-7; unclear D gene. The V end lost 1 base, the J end lost 4 bases, and 5 bases lay between the germline ends. The CDR3 length is 11 residues. Germline V CDR1 and CDR2: DFQATT, SNEGSKA (reference sequence).

The V gene is TRBV18, the J gene TRBJ1-3; D is perhaps TRBD1 (5 bases). The CDR3 loop spans 15 amino acids. Deletions cut 1 base from V and 2 bases from J, with 9 bases between. Germline lookup yields CDR1 KGHSH and CDR2 LQKENI. CDR3 sequence reads: CASSPQQVPGNTIYF. The DNA of the CDR3 is TGTGCCAGCTCACCACAACAGGTTCCTGGAAACACCATATATTTT.

This CDR3 reads CASSDGGAGANVLTF. CDR3 nucleotide sequence: TGCGCCAGCAGTGATGGGGGGGCCGGGGCCAACGTCCTGACTTTC. The V gene is TRBV10-1, the J gene TRBJ2-6; D possibly corresponds to TRBD2 (7 bases). Germline V CDR1 and CDR2: WNHNN, SYGVQD (reference sequence). This CDR3 has 15 amino acids. V lost 3 bases and J 4 bases, leaving 10 bases between the germline ends.

This chain uses TRBV6-2 or TRBV6-3 with TRBJ2-7, with 9 bases identical to TRBD2. Germline values: CDR1 MNHEY, CDR2 SVGEGT. The CDR3 spans 14 residues. After removal of 4 bases from V and 2 bases from J, the junction contained 3 bases not matched to a gene. The CDR3: CASSWTSVAYEQYF. The CDR3 region has the DNA TGTGCCAGCAGTTGGACTAGCGTGGCCTACGAGCAGTACTTC.

V gene TRBV6-5 combines with J gene TRBJ1-3; possible D gene TRBD1, 6 bases. The germline V and J ends were trimmed by 6 bases and 4 bases, with 10 bases remaining between them. The CDR3 is 13 residues long. Germline loops: CDR1 MNHEY, CDR2 SVGAGI. CDR3 sequence reads: CASRQGTGNTIYF. Here the CDR3 DNA reads TGTGCCAGCAGACAGGGTACAGGAAACACCATATATTTT.

The chain combines TRBV19 with TRBJ1-1; TRBD1 aligns across 12 bases. Trimming at V came to 11 bases and at J to 6 bases, leaving 10 bases not matched to a gene. CDR1 LNHDA and CDR2 SQIVND come from the germline V gene (reference sequence). CDR3 length equals 14 residues. The DNA for the CDR3 is TGTGCCTCCGGGACAGGGGGCCCTAGGGCTGAAGCTTTCTTT. Its protein product is CASGTGGPRAEAFF.

J is TRBJ2-7 and V is TRBV7-6; D is possibly TRBD1 (5 bases). CDR1 and CDR2 (germline): SGHVS, FNYEAQ. CDR3 length: 14 residues. V lost 0 bases, J lost 2 bases, and 8 bases lay in between. CDR3 coding DNA: TGTGCCAGCAGCTTAGCTACAGGAGCCTACGAGCAGTACTTC. Translated: CASSLATGAYEQYF.

This rearrangement joins TRBV19 to TRBJ1-2; 9 bases map to TRBD1. CDR3 length: 14 residues. Germline assignment: CDR1 LNHDA and CDR2 SQIVND (reference sequence). J gave up 6 bases and V 4 bases, and 6 bases lay outside the gene matches. CDR3 bases: TGTGCCAGTAGTAATCTTGGACAGGGGAATGGCTACACCTTC. Residues: CASSNLGQGNGYTF.

The genes are TRBV6-2 or TRBV6-3 and TRBJ1-5, with TRBD1 as a possible D gene (6 bases). V was pared by 5 bases and J by 0 bases, with 14 bases between. Germline values: CDR1 MNHEY, CDR2 SVGEGT. This CDR3 has 16 residues. Written as DNA, the CDR3 is TGTGCCAGCAGTAGATGGACAGCGTATAGCAATCAGCCCCAGCATTTT. Its protein is CASSRWTAYSNQPQHF.

The chain uses TRBV7-9 and TRBJ1-2; D is unresolved. This CDR3 is 12 amino acids long. Per germline, CDR1 SEHNR and CDR2 FQNEAQ (reference sequence). The V end was cut by 2 bases, the J end by 3 bases, with 4 bases between. The CDR3 region has the DNA TGTGCCAGCAGCTTACAGGACTATGGCTACACCTTC. Translation gives CASSLQDYGYTF.

This chain joins TRBV5-8 and TRBJ2-7, with 12 bases aligning to TRBD2. The CDR3 is 18 residues long. Germline values: CDR1 SGHTS, CDR2 YDEGEE. V shed 1 base and J 1 base; nucleotides not matched to a gene: 9. The CDR3 DNA follows: TGTGCCAGCAGCTTGAAGCTAGCGGGAGGGCAAAGATCCTACGAGCAGTACTTC. Translated: CASSLKLAGGQRSYEQYF. Combining the CDR3 with reference TRBV5-8 and TRBJ2-7 gives the whole variable domain EAGVTQSPTHLIKTRGQQATLRCSPISGHTSVYWYQQALGLGLQFLLWYDEGEERNRGNFPPRFSGRQFPNYSSELNVNALELEDSALYLCASSLKLAGGQRSYEQYFGPGTRLTVT.

The table lists this clone with a count of one. This chain joins TRBV6-6 and TRBJ2-1; D possibly corresponds to TRBD1 (5 bases). The germline V gene has CDR1 MNHNY and CDR2 SVGAGI (reference sequence). This CDR3 comprises 14 residues. Trimming left V 6 bases short and J 4 bases short, with 13 bases between. The CDR3 reads CASSLTRQYNEQFF. In DNA form, the CDR3 reads TGTGCCAGCAGCCTCACCCGACAGTACAATGAGCAGTTCTTC.

This clone was seen only once. The J gene is TRBJ2-2, the V gene TRBV11-2; D possibly corresponds to TRBD2 (6 bases). CDR1 and CDR2 from the germline V gene are SGHAT and FQNNGV. The CDR3 runs 16 residues. Trimming stripped 5 bases from V and 0 bases from J, with 13 bases between. The CDR3 here is CASSLLDYPNTGELFF. The CDR3 DNA reads TGTGCCAGCAGCCTATTGGACTACCCGAACACCGGGGAGCTGTTTTTT.

For the CDR3, the DNA is TGTGCCAGCAGCGTAGAGGCGGGAGGGCCCACAGATACGCAGTATTTT. It yields the protein CASSVEAGGPTDTQYF. The chain is built from TRBV9 and TRBJ2-3, with 9 nucleotides matching TRBD2. Unmatched junction bases numbered 4, after V lost 0 bases and J lost 2 bases. The CDR3 consists of 16 residues. The germline CDR1 and CDR2 sequences are SGDLS and YYNGEE.

The J gene is TRBJ2-5, the V gene TRBV7-8, with D maybe TRBD1 (5 bases). This CDR3 has 14 residues. Trimming pared 1 base from V and 3 bases from J, leaving 9 bases between. CDR1 and CDR2 from the germline V gene are SGHVS and FQNEAQ. CDR3: CASSLGTLKETQYF. In DNA, the CDR3 is TGTGCCAGCAGCTTAGGGACATTGAAAGAGACCCAGTACTTC.

The CDR3 DNA is TGTGCCACCAGGTCCGGGAGCTCCTACAATGAGCAGTTCTTC. It yields the protein CATRSGSSYNEQFF. This rearrangement joins TRBV24-1 to TRBJ2-1, with D perhaps matching TRBD2 (6 bases). The CDR3 sequence is 14 residues long. Trimming pared 7 bases from V and 0 bases from J, leaving 9 bases between. The germline V gene has CDR1 KGHDR and CDR2 SFDVKD.

The gene calls are TRBV12-5 and TRBJ2-3; 9 bases align to TRBD2. Germline CDR1 reads LGHNT; CDR2 reads FRNRAP. The CDR3 sequence is 16 residues long. The junction had 14 bases not matched to a gene; V was cut back by 9 bases and J by 4 bases. Written as DNA, the CDR3 is TGTGCTAGCCCCCTTGGTAGCGGGGGCGTCCCAGATACGCAGTATTTT. Residues: CASPLGSGGVPDTQYF.

This clone was picked up a small number of times. V is TRBV20-1 and J is TRBJ1-6; no definite D call. The CDR3 loop spans 13 amino acids. Trimming left V 3 bases short and J 7 bases short, with 10 bases between. From germline, CDR1 is DFQATT and CDR2 SNEGSKA (reference sequence). DNA for the CDR3: TGCAGTGCTAGTGAGACGGGGAATTCACCCCTCCACTTT. Residues: CSASETGNSPLHF.

The chain couples TRBV7-2 to TRBJ1-5; TRBD1 is a possible D gene (6 bases). The CDR3 has 15 residues. Germline CDR1 SGHTA, CDR2 FQGNSA. Between the trimmed V and J ends, which lost 5 bases and 7 bases, there was a span of 18 bases. CDR3 region: CASSPITGLMQPQHF. The CDR3 DNA is TGTGCCAGCAGCCCCATAACAGGGCTAATGCAGCCCCAGCATTTT. Supplemented by reference TRBV7-2 and TRBJ1-5, the full variable domain reads GAGVSQSPSNKVTEKGKDVELRCDPISGHTALYWYRQSLGQGLEFLIYFQGNSAPDKSGLPSDRFSAERTGGSVSTLTIQRTQQEDSAVYLCASSPITGLMQPQHFGDGTRLSIL.

The chain employs TRBV5-1 and TRBJ2-7; 8 bases are shared with TRBD1. V gave up 0 bases and J gave up 2 bases; unmatched junction bases: 1. This CDR3 is 14 amino acids long. Germline V lookup: CDR1 SGHRS, CDR2 YFSETQ. The CDR3 DNA is TGCGCCAGCAGCTTGGCAGGGGGCCCCTACGAGCAGTACTTC. Translating it yields CASSLAGGPYEQYF.